These 5 T cell receptor beta chains were all obtained from the same sample, sequenced in a study of shared clonotypes between healthy human individuals. Generated by immunoSEQ multiplex PCR, the TCRdb table keeps only in-frame clones and is missing some. The sample contains millions of clones, over 90% of which appear only once. What was sequenced was naive CD4+ T cells from PBMCs. Stated subset: CD45RA+ positively selected. The receptors come from a man aged 18 to 30 in good health. Some clones in this sample may be carry-over from other donors' samples.

The chain couples TRBV7-3 to TRBJ2-1; TRBD2 matches 7 bases. The CDR3 extends over 13 amino acids. V dropped 8 bases and J dropped 8; count of bases not matched to a gene: 9. CDR1 and CDR2 from the germline V gene are SGHTA and FQGTGA. This CDR3 is CASGRRLADEQFF. DNA for the CDR3: TGTGCCAGCGGGCGGAGACTAGCTGATGAGCAGTTCTTC.

The chain is built from TRBV14 and TRBJ1-1; 9 positions agree with TRBD1. J lost 1 base, V lost 8 bases, and 2 bases had no gene match. The CDR3 contains 13 residues. CDR1 and CDR2 from the germline V gene are SGHDN and FVKESK. The CDR3: CASGTGPNTEAFF. CDR3 sequence (DNA): TGTGCCAGCGGGACAGGGCCGAACACTGAAGCTTTCTTT.

With respect to this clone: The same CDR3 is also encoded by other DNA sequences in this sample. The V and J genes are TRBV29-1 and TRBJ1-3, with a possible D match to TRBD1 (5 bases). Trimming removed 3 bases at V and 2 bases at J, with 8 bases between. Germline CDR1 SQVTM, CDR2 ANQGSEA. There are 13 residues in the CDR3. In DNA, the CDR3 is TGCAGCGTTGAGCCGACAGCTGGAAACACCATATATTTT. It yields the protein CSVEPTAGNTIYF.

This clone was observed once. The chain uses TRBV9 and TRBJ2-5, with D uncertain. V was cut by 0 bases and J by 2 bases, with 11 bases left in between. The CDR3 runs 15 residues. The germline V gene has CDR1 SGDLS and CDR2 YYNGEE. The CDR3 protein is CASSVAPVTQETQYF. The CDR3 DNA reads as TGTGCCAGCAGCGTAGCCCCGGTGACACAAGAGACCCAGTACTTC. Filled out from reference TRBV9 and TRBJ2-5, the complete variable domain reads DSGVTQTPKHLITATGQRVTLRCSPRSGDLSVYWYQQSLDQGLQFLIQYYNGEERAKGNILERFSAQQFPDLHSELNLSSLELGDSALYFCASSVAPVTQETQYFGPGTRLLVL.

V usage is TRBV14 and J usage is TRBJ2-7, with TRBD2 matching over 12 bases. CDR1 is SGHDN and CDR2 is FVKESK in the germline V gene. This CDR3 has 15 residues. J gave up 1 base and V 11 bases, and 9 bases lay outside the gene matches. CDR3 sequence reads: CAPGTSGSFSYEQYF. CDR3 in DNA: TGTGCCCCCGGGACTAGCGGGTCGTTTTCCTACGAGCAGTACTTC.